A selection of T cell receptor beta chains follows, all from one sample in a study of blood T cell repertoires in COVID-19. The assay was immunoSEQ multiplex PCR, and TCRdb's table has in-frame clones only and misses some. The sample lists about 200,000 clones; approximately 90% were seen once. Sequenced material: peripheral blood. Receptor source: a man in his fifties or sixties with acute or convalescent COVID-19. CDR3s include the opening cysteine and the closing phenylalanine or tryptophan. Each record gives: V gene, J gene, D gene, CDR3 DNA, CDR3 protein. A D gene is named only where the DNA matches it firmly.

TRBV6-2/TRBV6-3	TRBJ2-1	TRBD2	TGTGCCAGCAGTTACTGGATCGGGACTAGCGGGGGGAGCTCCTACAATGAGCAGTTCTTC	CASSYWIGTSGGSSYNEQFF
TRBV18	TRBJ2-4	TRBD1	TGTGCCAGCTCACCTCAGAGGACAGGGGGCGAGGTAGCCAAAAACATTCAGTACTTC	CASSPQRTGGEVAKNIQYF
TRBV19	TRBJ1-1	NA	TGTGCCAGTAGTATCACCTGGTTAAGGGGCACTGAAGCTTTCTTT	CASSITWLRGTEAFF
TRBV7-2	TRBJ2-2	TRBD1	TGTGCCAGCAGCTTACAGGGACAGGGGACCGGGGAGCTGTTTTTT	CASSLQGQGTGELFF
TRBV7-2	TRBJ1-4	NA	TGTGCCAGCAGCTTACCCGATGAAAAACTGTTTTTT	CASSLPDEKLFF
TRBV6-5	TRBJ2-7	TRBD1	TGTGCCAGCAGTACAGGGACAGGGAGAAACGAGCAGTACTTC	CASSTGTGRNEQYF
TRBV18	TRBJ2-1	TRBD1	TGTGCCAGCTCACTTGCGACAGGGGCTAACTACAATGAGCAGTTCTTC	CASSLATGANYNEQFF
TRBV6-6	TRBJ1-1	NA	TGTGCCAGCAGTTACGGATCAACAGGGAGCACTGAAGCTTTCTTT	CASSYGSTGSTEAFF
TRBV3-1/TRBV3-2	TRBJ1-2	NA	TGTGCCAGCAGCTTCGGACAGACACGCTATGGCTACACCTTC	CASSFGQTRYGYTF
TRBV7-9	TRBJ1-1	NA	TGTGCCAGCAGCCCGTCACAGGGTGAAGCTTTCTTT	CASSPSQGEAFF
TRBV5-5	TRBJ2-5	TRBD1	TGTGCCAGCCGGGACAGGGGGCCCGGTGATCTCAAGACCCAGTACTTC	CASRDRGPGDLKTQYF
TRBV5-6	TRBJ2-7	TRBD2	TGTGCCAGCAGCCCGGGGGGGACTAGCGGGAGGGCTTACGAGCAGTACTTC	CASSPGGTSGRAYEQYF
TRBV20-1	TRBJ2-7	NA	TGCAGTGCTAGTCGACTGAACTACGAGCAGTACTTC	CSASRLNYEQYF
TRBV5-1	TRBJ2-2	NA	TGCGCCAGCAGCACGGACAGAGCGAACACCGGGGAGCTGTTTTTT	CASSTDRANTGELFF
TRBV18	TRBJ2-1	TRBD1	TGTGCCAGCTCACCAATAGGACAGGGTAACAATGAGCAGTTCTTC	CASSPIGQGNNEQFF
TRBV18	TRBJ1-2	TRBD1	TGTGCCAGCTCACCCGACAGGGAGTATGGCTACACCTTC	CASSPDREYGYTF
TRBV7-2	TRBJ2-1	NA	TGTGCCAGCAGCGGGAGGCCTGACTCTGAGCAGTTCTTC	CASSGRPDSEQFF
TRBV11-2	TRBJ2-2	NA	TGTGCCAGCAGCTTATTTGCGGGGAACCGCGGACTCGGGGAGCTGTTTTTT	CASSLFAGNRGLGELFF
TRBV19	TRBJ1-5	TRBD1	TGTGCCAGTAGTCTCACTGGACAGGGCGGCAATCAGCCCCAGCATTTT	CASSLTGQGGNQPQHF
TRBV4-1	TRBJ2-6	NA	TGCGCCAGCAGCCAAGTGTACTTGGGGCGTCCGATTCCCGGGGCCAACGTCCTGACTTTC	CASSQVYLGRPIPGANVLTF
TRBV28	TRBJ1-1	NA	TGTGCCAGCAGTTCGTACACGGAAGCTTTCTTT	CASSSYTEAFF
TRBV9	TRBJ2-7	TRBD1	TGTGCCAGCAGCCTTAAGGACAGGGGAGGGTACGAGCAGTACTTC	CASSLKDRGGYEQYF
TRBV3-1/TRBV3-2	TRBJ2-1	TRBD2	TGTGCCAGCAGCCAACGACAGGGAGTAGCGGGAGGTAATGAGCAGTTCTTC	CASSQRQGVAGGNEQFF
TRBV4-1	TRBJ2-3	TRBD1	TGCGCCACTAGGACAGGGGACCGGGACACAGATACGCAGTATTTT	CATRTGDRDTDTQYF
TRBV5-6	TRBJ1-5	TRBD1	TGTGCCAGCAGCGTCAGGGGGATTAGCAATCAGCCCCAGCATTTT	CASSVRGISNQPQHF
TRBV6-5	TRBJ2-7	TRBD1	TGTGCCAGCAGGAAGGGGACAGGGCAAACCTACGAGCAGTACTTC	CASRKGTGQTYEQYF
TRBV9	TRBJ2-3	TRBD2	TGTGCCAGCAGCCCGGGGGGAACAGATACGCAGTATTTT	CASSPGGTDTQYF